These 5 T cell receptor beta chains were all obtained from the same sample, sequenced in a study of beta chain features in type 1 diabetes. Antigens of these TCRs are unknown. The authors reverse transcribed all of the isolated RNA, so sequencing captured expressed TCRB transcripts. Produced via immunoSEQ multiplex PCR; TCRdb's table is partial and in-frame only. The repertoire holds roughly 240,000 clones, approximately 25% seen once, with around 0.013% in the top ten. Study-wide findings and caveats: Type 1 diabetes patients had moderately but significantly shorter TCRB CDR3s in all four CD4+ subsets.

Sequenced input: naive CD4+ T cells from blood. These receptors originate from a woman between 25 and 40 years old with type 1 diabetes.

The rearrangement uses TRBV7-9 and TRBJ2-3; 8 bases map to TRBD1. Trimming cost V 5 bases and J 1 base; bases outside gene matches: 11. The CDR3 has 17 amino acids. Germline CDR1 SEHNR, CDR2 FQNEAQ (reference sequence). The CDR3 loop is CASSPSLRDRRTDTQYF. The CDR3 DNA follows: TGTGCCAGCAGCCCGAGCCTCCGGGACAGGCGCACAGATACGCAGTATTTT. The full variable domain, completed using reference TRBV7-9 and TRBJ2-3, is DTGVSQNPRHKITKRGQNVTFRCDPISEHNRLYWYRQTLGQGPEFLTYFQNEAQLEKSRLLSDRFSAERPKGSFSTLEIQRTEQGDSAMYLCASSPSLRDRRTDTQYFGPGTRLTVL.

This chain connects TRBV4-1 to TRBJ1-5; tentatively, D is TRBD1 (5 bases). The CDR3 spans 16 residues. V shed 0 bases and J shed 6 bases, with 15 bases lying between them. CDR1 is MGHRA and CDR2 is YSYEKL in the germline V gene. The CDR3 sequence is CASSQDPRAAFQPQHF. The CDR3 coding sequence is TGCGCCAGCAGCCAAGATCCCAGGGCGGCTTTTCAGCCCCAGCATTTT.

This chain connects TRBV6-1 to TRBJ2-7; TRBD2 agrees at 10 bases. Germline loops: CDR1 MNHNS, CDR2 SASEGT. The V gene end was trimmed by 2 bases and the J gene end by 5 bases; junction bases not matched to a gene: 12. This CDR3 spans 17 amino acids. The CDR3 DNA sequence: TGTGCCAGCAGTGAATCACGTTGGAGCGGGAGGGCGAACGAGCAGTACTTC. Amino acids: CASSESRWSGRANEQYF.

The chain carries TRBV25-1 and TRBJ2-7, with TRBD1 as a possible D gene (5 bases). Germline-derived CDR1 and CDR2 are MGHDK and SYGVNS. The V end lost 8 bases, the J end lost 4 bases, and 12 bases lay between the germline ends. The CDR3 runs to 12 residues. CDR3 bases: TGTGCCAGCTCAAACCAGGGTTACGAGCAGTACTTC. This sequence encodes CASSNQGYEQYF.

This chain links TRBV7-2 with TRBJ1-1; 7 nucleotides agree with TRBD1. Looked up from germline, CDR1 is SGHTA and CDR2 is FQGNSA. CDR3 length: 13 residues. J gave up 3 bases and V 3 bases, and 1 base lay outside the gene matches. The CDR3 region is CASSFTGDTEAFF. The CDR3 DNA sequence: TGTGCCAGCAGCTTTACAGGGGACACTGAAGCTTTCTTT.